This record looks at one TCR beta chain sequence and its context. Authors' processing steps: For nucleated cells, counts were estimated from reference gene primer amplification. Some clones are missing from TCRdb's copy, which holds only in-frame ones; the method was immunoSEQ multiplex PCR. Clonal size and the V and J genes are those of that table, whereas D and trimming came from the DNA. The sample has 150,000 to 200,000 clones; around 78% are singletons. Deletions cut 0 bases from V and 7 bases from J, with 13 bases between. From germline, CDR1 is SGHNT and CDR2 YYREEE (reference sequence). The CDR3 loop spans 15 amino acids. The source of the sample is a study of blood T cell repertoires in COVID-19. Study-wide context: Italy, Spain and the United States were the sources of the convalescent and acute COVID-19 samples. PBMCs, B-cell-depleted T cells, or T cells provided the cDNA or gDNA that made up the material.

The V call is TRBV5-4, the J call TRBJ1-4; no definite D call. Input material: peripheral blood. This receptor was taken from a woman aged 80 or over with active or convalescent COVID-19. The chain's CDR3 is CASSLGQAAGEKLFF. CDR3 sequence (DNA): TGTGCCAGCAGCTTGGGTCAGGCGGCGGGTGAAAAACTGTTTTTT.